This passage covers 17 T cell receptor beta chains from one sample sequenced in a study of blood T cell repertoires in COVID-19. This table comes from immunoSEQ multiplex PCR, and its TCRdb copy is limited to in-frame clones, with some not included. The table lists around 130,000 clones, 87% of them singletons, with 2% to 2.5% in the top ten. Input material: peripheral blood. All receptors come from a woman aged 45-65 years with acute or convalescent COVID-19.

The chain has TRBV6-2 or TRBV6-3 and TRBJ1-1, with TRBD1 matching 9 bases. Germline CDR1 is MNHEY and CDR2 is SVGEGT. The V and J ends lost 6 bases and 2 bases, in that order; junction bases with no gene match: 4. This CDR3 is 14 amino acids long. CDR3 sequence reads: CASSLQGANTEAFF. The CDR3 nucleotides read TGTGCCAGCAGCCTACAGGGGGCCAACACTGAAGCTTTCTTT.

The chain employs TRBV30 and TRBJ1-2; 10 bases are a match to TRBD1. Germline CDR1 GTSNPN, CDR2 SVGIG (reference sequence). The CDR3 covers 13 residues. The V and J ends lost 3 bases and 8 bases, in that order; junction bases with no gene match: 6. This chain's CDR3 is CAWSRQGAGGYTF. In nucleotides, the CDR3 is TGTGCCTGGAGCCGACAGGGGGCAGGCGGCTACACCTTC.

The chain has TRBV6-6 and TRBJ1-5; TRBD1 aligns across 8 bases. Germline trimming cut 5 bases from V and 7 bases from J; bases unmatched to any gene: 13. Germline CDR1 reads MNHNY; CDR2 reads SVGAGI (reference sequence). This CDR3 is built from 16 residues. CDR3 sequence: CASSPPPQGAGQPQHF. CDR3 bases: TGTGCCAGCAGTCCCCCTCCCCAGGGGGCAGGGCAGCCCCAGCATTTT.

The chain has TRBV27 and TRBJ2-3; D gene unclear. Trimming removed 7 bases at V and 0 bases at J, with 14 bases between. CDR1 is MNHEY and CDR2 is SMNVEV in the germline V gene (reference sequence). The CDR3 runs to 15 residues. This CDR3 reads CASTPGAFSTDTQYF. CDR3 DNA sequence: TGTGCCAGCACCCCCGGAGCCTTTAGCACAGATACGCAGTATTTT.

This clone was counted a single time. This rearrangement joins TRBV29-1 to TRBJ2-2, with D possibly being TRBD1 (5 bases). The CDR3 totals 15 residues. The germline V gene encodes CDR1 SQVTM and CDR2 ANQGSEA. V dropped 0 bases and J dropped 3 bases, with 11 bases sitting between them. The CDR3 nucleotides read TGCAGCGTTGAAGATTCGCGCAGGGACACCGGGGAGCTGTTTTTT. It translates to CSVEDSRRDTGELFF.

V and J are TRBV2 and TRBJ1-1; 7 bases are a match to TRBD1. Germline assignment: CDR1 SNHLY and CDR2 FYNNEI. Losses at the gene ends were 7 bases for V and 6 bases for J; bases not matched to a gene: 11. This CDR3 contains 14 residues. The CDR3 spells CASTLTGSPAEAFF. CDR3 sequence (DNA): TGTGCCAGCACGCTGACAGGGAGTCCGGCTGAAGCTTTCTTT.

The chain recombines TRBV3-1 (or the pseudogene TRBV3-2) with TRBJ2-1, with 8 bases that match TRBD2. V lost 7 bases to trimming and J lost 8 bases; unmatched junction nucleotides: 7. Germline CDR1 reads LGHDT; CDR2 reads YNNKEL (reference sequence). This CDR3 is built from 13 residues. CDR3 nucleotide sequence: TGTGCCAGCAAAAGGACTAGCCTTGATGAGCAGTTCTTC. Its translation: CASKRTSLDEQFF.

Worth noting for this clone: Other DNA sequences in the same sample also yield this CDR3. The V and J genes are TRBV12-3 or TRBV12-4 and TRBJ1-5, with a tentative D call TRBD1 (5 bases). This CDR3 is built from 12 residues. Trimming shortened V by 6 bases and J by 7 bases, and 10 bases separated the two germline ends. The CDR3 region is CASSRGGQPQHF. CDR3 DNA sequence: TGTGCCAGCAGCCGTGGGGGGCAGCCCCAGCATTTT.

The chain couples TRBV11-2 to TRBJ2-3, with TRBD2 identical over 14 bases. From germline, CDR1 is SGHAT and CDR2 FQNNGV. The CDR3 totals 18 residues. V shed 5 bases and J 0 bases; nucleotides not matched to a gene: 7. The CDR3 nucleotides read TGTGCCAGCAGCCGGCGGACTAGCGGGAGGATAAGCACAGATACGCAGTATTTT. Protein sequence: CASSRRTSGRISTDTQYF.

J is TRBJ1-5 and V is TRBV19; TRBD1 matches at 9 bases. Germline loops: CDR1 LNHDA, CDR2 SQIVND (reference sequence). The trim removed 5 bases at V and 1 base at J, leaving 6 bases unmatched. The CDR3 runs 16 residues. The CDR3 region is CASSSGTGRSNQPQHF. CDR3 nucleotides: TGTGCCAGTAGTTCTGGGACAGGGAGAAGCAATCAGCCCCAGCATTTT. Supplemented by reference TRBV19 and TRBJ1-5, the full variable domain reads DGGITQSPKYLFRKEGQNVTLSCEQNLNHDAMYWYRQDPGQGLRLIYYSQIVNDFQKGDIAEGYSVSREKKESFPLTVTSAQKNPTAFYLCASSSGTGRSNQPQHFGDGTRLSIL.

A remark on this clone: One end of the junction varies from germline; a read error may be responsible. This chain links TRBV4-1 with TRBJ2-3; 9 bases agree with TRBD2. Germline CDR1 and CDR2: MGHRA and YSYEKL. This CDR3 is built from 17 residues. The CDR3 DNA reads TGCGCCCGCAGCCAAAAGGGGGCGGGGGGGCAGGCAGATACGCAGTATTTT. It specifies CARSQKGAGGQADTQYF.

The rearrangement links TRBV27 to TRBJ2-7, with TRBD2 identical over 9 bases. Germline loops: CDR1 MNHEY, CDR2 SMNVEV (reference sequence). V was pared by 4 bases and J by 4 bases, with 8 bases of the junction left unmatched. This CDR3 has 15 amino acids. The CDR3 loop reads CASSYLSGSRYEQYF. For the CDR3, the DNA is TGTGCCAGCAGTTATCTTAGCGGGAGTCGATACGAGCAGTACTTC.

V and J are TRBV5-6 and TRBJ1-2; TRBD1 matches 7 bases. J gave up 0 bases and V 5 bases, and 4 bases lay outside the gene matches. In germline, CDR1 is SGHDT, CDR2 YYEEEE. The CDR3 is 14 amino acids. This chain's CDR3 is CASRPGTANYGYTF. DNA of the CDR3: TGTGCCAGCAGGCCTGGGACAGCTAACTATGGCTACACCTTC.

The chain uses TRBV10-3 and TRBJ1-3; D not resolved. V shed 6 bases and J shed 0 bases, with 15 bases lying between them. Per the germline V gene, CDR1 is ENHRY and CDR2 is SYGVKD. The CDR3 has 16 residues. CDR3 DNA: TGTGCCATCAGGGGCGAACTGGATGACTCTGGAAACACCATATATTTT. It is translated as CAIRGELDDSGNTIYF.

The chain is built from TRBV5-6 and TRBJ2-7; possibly TRBD1 for D (6 bases). V was trimmed by 4 bases and J by 2 bases, leaving 13 bases between them. Germline values: CDR1 SGHDT, CDR2 YYEEEE. The CDR3 is 14 amino acids. For the CDR3, the DNA is TGTGCCAGCAGCGTCGGGGACACTACCTACGAGCAGTACTTC. It encodes CASSVGDTTYEQYF.

Details on this clone: One junction end disagrees with the germline gene, perhaps due to a read error. This rearrangement joins TRBV11-2 to TRBJ1-2; D unresolved. Germline CDR1 is SGHAT and CDR2 is FQNNGV. The CDR3 totals 11 residues. This chain's CDR3 is CASSLNYGCTF. CDR3 DNA sequence: TGTGCCAGCAGCTTAAATTATGGCTGCACCTTC.

The chain carries TRBV11-3 and TRBJ2-3; TRBD2 matches at 9 bases. Germline V gene lookup returns CDR1 SGHNT and CDR2 YENEEA. The CDR3 is made up of 17 amino acids. Germline trimming cut 4 bases from V and 4 bases from J; bases unmatched to any gene: 12. The CDR3 bases are TGTGCCAGCAGCTCGCCCTCCGCGGGGGGGCCCGCAGATACGCAGTATTTT. Protein sequence: CASSSPSAGGPADTQYF. Filled out from reference TRBV11-3 and TRBJ2-3, the complete variable domain reads EAGVVQSPRYKIIEKKQPVAFWCNPISGHNTLYWYLQNLGQGPELLIRYENEEAVDDSQLPKDRFSAERLKGVDSTLKIQPAELGDSAVYLCASSSPSAGGPADTQYFGPGTRLTVL.